The entry below gives a single T cell receptor (beta chain) sequence along with its context. This sample is drawn from a study of shared clonotypes between healthy human individuals. TCRdb's copy holds only in-frame clones and misses some; the assay was immunoSEQ multiplex PCR. The table records approximately 2.1 million clones, approximately 95% of them present only once. Sequenced: naive CD4+ T cells from PBMCs. Subset defined: CD45RA+ positively selected. The clonotype originates from a man between 18 and 35 years old in good health. Some clones in this sample may be carry-over from other donors' samples.

DNA of the CDR3: TGCGCCAGCAGCCAAGATCGGACGGTGAACACCGGGGAGCTGTTTTTT. As protein: CASSQDRTVNTGELFF. The rearrangement joins TRBV4-1 to TRBJ2-2; no definite D call. V was cut by 0 bases and J by 1 base, with 9 bases left in between. CDR1 and CDR2 (germline): MGHRA, YSYEKL. The CDR3 consists of 16 residues.